The text below deals with one T cell receptor beta chain. Trimming cost V 0 bases and J 5 bases, with 13 bases left between them. CDR3 size: 14 residues. Germline values: CDR1 GTSNPN, CDR2 SVGIG (reference sequence). The entry originates in a study of blood T cell repertoires in COVID-19. Study background: Acute and convalescent COVID-19 specimens originated in the United States, Italy and Spain. T cells, B-cell-depleted T cells, or PBMCs provided the cDNA or gDNA that served as material.

As processed by the authors: It was from reference gene primer amplification that nucleated cell counts were estimated. Sequencing used immunoSEQ multiplex PCR; TCRdb keeps in-frame clones, though not all of them. That table furnishes V, J and clone size, whereas the DNA furnished D and trimming. The table records approximately 100,000 clones, around 80% of them present only once. Sequenced material: peripheral blood. The J gene is TRBJ1-2, the V gene TRBV30; D gene unclear. The receptor was derived from a man aged 65-85 years with active or convalescent COVID-19. CDR3: CAWSVVRDQYGYTF. DNA of the CDR3: TGTGCCTGGAGTGTGGTACGGGATCAGTATGGCTACACCTTC.